Sequencing of this T cell receptor (beta chain) was carried out in a study of blood T cell repertoires in COVID-19. Study at large: COVID-19 samples, acute and convalescent, were from the United States, Italy and Spain. T cells, B-cell-depleted T cells, or PBMCs supplied cDNA or gDNA.

V was clipped by 2 bases and J by 6 bases; unmatched bases: 4. The CDR3 length is 13 residues. CDR1 SGDLS and CDR2 YYNGEE come from the germline V gene. Source study methods: It was from reference gene primer amplification that nucleated cell counts were estimated. Measured with immunoSEQ multiplex PCR; TCRdb has only the in-frame clones, and not every one. V, J and clone size are those of that table, while D and trimming were read from the DNA. Of 20,000 to 25,000 clones in the sample, 88% were seen once. This clone was observed a handful of times. The source is a human donor in a cohort sampled during active COVID-19. The donor label of this sample is uncertain. The sequencing input was peripheral blood. The rearrangement links TRBV9 to TRBJ1-1; 7 nucleotides agree with TRBD1. This CDR3 reads CASSVGTEAEAFF. CDR3 nucleotide sequence: TGTGCCAGCAGCGTTGGGACAGAGGCTGAAGCTTTCTTT.